The 12 T cell receptor beta chains below all came from one sample that was sequenced in a study of blood T cell repertoires in COVID-19. Repertoires were generated with immunoSEQ multiplex PCR, while TCRdb's copy carries only in-frame clones and drops some. The table includes roughly 250,000 clones, around 90% detected once. Sequencing was done on a sample of peripheral blood. The receptors shown here come from a man aged 25 to 40 with COVID-19, enrolled during active disease.

This chain links TRBV27 with TRBJ2-4; possible D gene TRBD1, 6 bases. This CDR3 region has 14 residues. In germline, CDR1 is MNHEY, CDR2 SMNVEV (reference sequence). Trimming cost V 5 bases and J 5 bases, with 13 bases left between them. Here the CDR3 DNA reads TGTGCCAGCAGTAGCCCCCGACAGGAAAACATTCAGTACTTC. Translating it yields CASSSPRQENIQYF.

J is TRBJ1-1 and V is TRBV5-1; TRBD1 matches at 9 bases. Germline V gene lookup returns CDR1 SGHRS and CDR2 YFSETQ. This CDR3 spans 15 amino acids. The V gene end was trimmed by 7 bases and the J gene end by 4 bases; junction bases not matched to a gene: 11. The CDR3 spells CASAPRQGVSTEAFF. The CDR3 region has the DNA TGCGCCAGCGCCCCACGACAGGGGGTTTCCACTGAAGCTTTCTTT. Looking up the rest from reference TRBV5-1 and TRBJ1-1 gives the full variable domain: KAGVTQTPRYLIKTRGQQVTLSCSPISGHRSVSWYQQTPGQGLQFLFEYFSETQRNKGNFPGRFSGRQFSNSRSEMNVSTLELGDSALYLCASAPRQGVSTEAFFGQGTRLTVV.

V and J are TRBV4-2 and TRBJ1-3; D perhaps matches TRBD1 (6 bases). The germline V and J ends were trimmed by 1 base and 2 bases, with 12 bases remaining between them. This CDR3 is built from 16 residues. Germline CDR1 and CDR2: LGHNA and YNFKEQ. This CDR3 is CASSQAKTGTGNTIYF. As DNA, the CDR3 is TGTGCCAGCAGCCAAGCTAAGACAGGCACTGGAAACACCATATATTTT.

The genes are TRBV2 and TRBJ2-7; a weak D match, TRBD2 (7 bases). Per germline, CDR1 SNHLY and CDR2 FYNNEI. Between the trimmed V and J ends, which lost 6 bases and 4 bases, there was a span of 16 bases. The CDR3 is made up of 14 amino acids. The CDR3 is CASSDGGLRYEQYF. The CDR3 DNA reads as TGTGCCAGCAGCGACGGGGGGCTTCGGTACGAGCAGTACTTC.

The V and J genes are TRBV5-4 and TRBJ2-1, with 9 bases lining up with TRBD1. The CDR3 has 15 residues. V trimming: 4 bases; J trimming: 8 bases; junction bases outside the gene matches: 10. The germline V gene has CDR1 SGHNT and CDR2 YYREEE (reference sequence). The CDR3 spells CASSVGTGSFDEQFF. CDR3 nucleotides: TGTGCCAGCAGCGTAGGGACAGGGTCTTTTGATGAGCAGTTCTTC.

This clone was seen a single time. The CDR3 sequence: CASSPYTGGADTQYF. As DNA, the CDR3 is TGTGCCAGCAGTCCATATACAGGGGGCGCAGATACGCAGTATTTT. This chain connects TRBV27 to TRBJ2-3; TRBD1 matches 9 bases. Germline V gene data show CDR1 as MNHEY and CDR2 as SMNVEV (reference sequence). CDR3 length: 15 residues. V was pared by 5 bases and J by 4 bases, with 7 bases of the junction left unmatched.

The J gene is TRBJ1-5, the V gene TRBV5-5, with D uncertain. Germline lookup yields CDR1 SGHKS and CDR2 YYEKEE (reference sequence). Deletions cut 0 bases from V and 2 bases from J, with 9 bases between. The CDR3 consists of 15 residues. In DNA form, the CDR3 reads TGTGCCAGCAGCTTGGCACAGCTTGGCAATCAGCCCCAGCATTTT. Translated: CASSLAQLGNQPQHF.

This sequence joins TRBV5-5 and TRBJ2-3, with 10 bases matching TRBD2. Germline CDR1 SGHKS, CDR2 YYEKEE (reference sequence). The CDR3 has 14 amino acids. With V trimmed by 6 bases and J by 4 bases, 5 bases remained unmatched. The CDR3: CASTTSGVPDTQYF. The CDR3 DNA reads as TGTGCCAGCACCACTAGCGGGGTACCAGATACGCAGTATTTT.

The chain is built from TRBV4-1 and TRBJ2-1, with D tentatively TRBD2 (6 bases). Germline CDR1 and CDR2: MGHRA and YSYEKL. The CDR3 extends over 15 amino acids. Trimming took off 6 bases at V and 8 bases at J, with 20 bases between the two ends. CDR3 coding DNA: TGCGCCAGCAGACCGACTAGACTTACTCAACATGAGCAGTTCTTC. Protein sequence: CASRPTRLTQHEQFF.

The count of this clone is one. The rearrangement joins TRBV9 to TRBJ1-2, with 9 bases aligning to TRBD1. The V gene's germline CDR1 is SGDLS and CDR2 YYNGEE. V gave up 4 bases and J gave up 3 bases; unmatched junction bases: 10. The CDR3 spans 16 residues. The CDR3 is CASSPTMTGGDYGYTF. Here the CDR3 DNA reads TGTGCCAGCAGCCCAACTATGACAGGGGGAGACTATGGCTACACCTTC.

V and J are TRBV5-1 and TRBJ2-7; the match to TRBD2 covers 11 bases. The J segment lost 3 bases and the V segment lost 3 bases, leaving 8 bases of the junction unmatched. This CDR3 is built from 16 residues. From germline, CDR1 is SGHRS and CDR2 YFSETQ. The CDR3 region has the DNA TGCGCCAGCAGCTGGGGTAGAACTAGCGGGGGCTACGAGCAGTACTTC. Residues: CASSWGRTSGGYEQYF.

This clone was seen only once. The CDR3: CASSVGLAGEVLQETQYF. CDR3 nucleotide sequence: TGTGCCAGCAGCGTCGGACTAGCGGGCGAGGTTCTACAAGAGACCCAGTACTTC. The chain employs TRBV9 and TRBJ2-5; TRBD2 matches 11 bases. This CDR3 spans 18 amino acids. Germline CDR1 SGDLS, CDR2 YYNGEE. The ends lost 2 bases at V and 2 bases at J; junction bases unmatched: 11.